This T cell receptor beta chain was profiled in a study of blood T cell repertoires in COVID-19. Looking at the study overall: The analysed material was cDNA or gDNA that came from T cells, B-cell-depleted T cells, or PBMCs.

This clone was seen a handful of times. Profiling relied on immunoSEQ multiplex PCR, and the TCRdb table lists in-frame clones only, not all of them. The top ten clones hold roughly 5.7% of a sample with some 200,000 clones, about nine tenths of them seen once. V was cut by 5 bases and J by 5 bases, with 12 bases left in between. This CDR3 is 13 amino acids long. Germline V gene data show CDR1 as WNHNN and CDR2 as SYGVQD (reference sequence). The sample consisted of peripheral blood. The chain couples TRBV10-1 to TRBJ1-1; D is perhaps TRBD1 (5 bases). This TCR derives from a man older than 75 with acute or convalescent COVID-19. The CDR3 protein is CASSSGARTEAFF. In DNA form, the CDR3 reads TGCGCCAGCAGTTCTGGGGCGAGGACTGAAGCTTTCTTT.